Listed below are T cell receptor beta chains from one sample, sequenced in a study of shared clonotypes between healthy human individuals. Assay: immunoSEQ multiplex PCR; the TCRdb copy retains only in-frame clones and omits some. This table has millions of clones, 80% to 95% appearing once. Sequenced sample: naive CD4+ T cells from PBMCs. Receptor source: a man younger than 35 in good health. Some clones in this sample may be carry-over from other donors' samples. The CDR3 runs from the conserved cysteine through the conserved F or W. The order of the fields is V gene, CDR3 protein.

v_call: TRBV13
cdr3_aa: CASSPRGAWGYGYTF

v_call: TRBV11-2
cdr3_aa: CASSLFWDTTYNEQFF

v_call: TRBV7-2
cdr3_aa: CASSLTRDRGYEQYF

v_call: TRBV7-3
cdr3_aa: CASSLGLAGGRIYNEQFF

v_call: TRBV5-1
cdr3_aa: CASSLFPGHFYEQYF

v_call: TRBV28
cdr3_aa: CASRPGTSDSYEQYF

v_call: TRBV9
cdr3_aa: CASSVDPGYGYTF

v_call: TRBV28
cdr3_aa: CASSPAGTGDYEQYF

v_call: TRBV5-1
cdr3_aa: CASSLLHSSSGANVLTF

v_call: TRBV7-3
cdr3_aa: CASSLNGRRNNEQFF

v_call: TRBV11-2
cdr3_aa: CASSFSLAGVQTDTQYF

v_call: TRBV7-9
cdr3_aa: CASSLATVGNTIYF

v_call: TRBV30
cdr3_aa: CAWAYGNEQFF

v_call: TRBV28
cdr3_aa: CASSSTGWGYTF

v_call: TRBV28
cdr3_aa: CASSLHGAAYTEAFF

v_call: TRBV28
cdr3_aa: CASSPPFPISNQPQHF

v_call: TRBV28
cdr3_aa: CASLPPGQGTTDTQYF

v_call: TRBV6-1
cdr3_aa: CASSFLLYTEAFF

v_call: TRBV30
cdr3_aa: CAWNGQGYTGELFF

v_call: TRBV5-1
cdr3_aa: CASSLDRSSGANVLTF

v_call: TRBV7-2
cdr3_aa: CASSRQPVGANVLTF

v_call: TRBV10-3
cdr3_aa: CAIRTSGAYEQYF

v_call: TRBV5-6
cdr3_aa: CASSPYAHKNTEAFF

v_call: TRBV29-1
cdr3_aa: CSVASTSTDTQYF

v_call: TRBV6-1
cdr3_aa: CASRTVGGGDTEAFF

v_call: TRBV18
cdr3_aa: CASSRGAYGYTF

v_call: TRBV6-6
cdr3_aa: CASSYGRNEQFF

v_call: TRBV19
cdr3_aa: CASSPRDRGEEIGYTF

v_call: TRBV5-1
cdr3_aa: CASSLAGGSSYEQYF

v_call: TRBV5-4
cdr3_aa: CASTDRGHYGYTF

v_call: TRBV28
cdr3_aa: CASRPSGRPAYEQYF

v_call: TRBV9
cdr3_aa: CASSVGGTAREAFF

v_call: TRBV28
cdr3_aa: CASSLMGQGTYNEQFF

v_call: TRBV6-1
cdr3_aa: CASSENQALYGYTF

v_call: TRBV19
cdr3_aa: CASSILRELPQHF

v_call: TRBV9
cdr3_aa: CASIERVDQPQHF

v_call: TRBV30
cdr3_aa: CAWSFLGTSGEGDTQYF

v_call: TRBV7-6
cdr3_aa: CASSLPGTYEQYF

v_call: TRBV18
cdr3_aa: CASSPPGSGEYNEQFF

v_call: TRBV5-4
cdr3_aa: CASTISGRDETQYF

v_call: TRBV19
cdr3_aa: CASSPFDRLGSGKLFF

v_call: TRBV9
cdr3_aa: CASSFDRGGNTIYF

v_call: TRBV10-3
cdr3_aa: CAISAWERYYEQYF

v_call: TRBV29-1
cdr3_aa: CSAGRGGGRGTGELFF

v_call: TRBV5-4
cdr3_aa: CASSLGISVSGTEAFF

v_call: TRBV2
cdr3_aa: CASRTSTDTQYF

v_call: TRBV6-1
cdr3_aa: CASSERNRAGNQPQHF

v_call: TRBV5-4
cdr3_aa: CASSTLGVRPGELFF

v_call: TRBV5-1
cdr3_aa: CASSLEGTGHTEAFF

v_call: TRBV30
cdr3_aa: CAWSVYGGSTDTQYF

v_call: TRBV18
cdr3_aa: CASSPRGWQGNQPQHF